The TCR beta chain described here comes from a study of PD-1 blockade in classical Hodgkin lymphoma (TCRdb year 2020). Regarding the complete study: Nivolumab dosing was 3 mg/kg intravenously every 2 weeks, continuing until either disease progression or unacceptable toxicity. The study used CyTOF and TCR beta sequencing to define a peripheral blood immune signature of response to PD-1 blockade in classical Hodgkin lymphoma. Study-wide findings and limitations: Newly diagnosed patients were reported to have lower baseline TCR diversity than healthy donors, and relapsed/refractory patients were reported to have lower baseline TCR diversity still. Lower diversity was observed in patients in whom nivolumab was started less than 1 year after ASCT, and these patients were excluded from later analyses so that confounding by immune reconstitution would be avoided. Baseline diversity similar to that of newly diagnosed patients was observed in trial patients achieving complete response, whereas significantly lower diversity was observed in partial responders and progressors. The study covered only a single clinical trial cohort, and the causes of the repertoire differences, possibly disease activity or prior therapy, were still not defined. A significant rise by C4D1 was seen in CD4+ but not CD8+ TCR diversity (p=0.0027 vs p=0.16), with the rise being most apparent in complete responders (p=0.02).

Read against the paper, the sample's time point label means: cycle 2 day 1 (C2D1) of nivolumab. Relapse after autologous stem cell transplantation had occurred in all trial patients, and cohorts A, B and C were distinguished by prior brentuximab vedotin exposure. A total of under 70 patients with relapsed/refractory classical Hodgkin lymphoma made up the trial cohort, and each patient's best overall response was complete response, partial response or progressive disease. In the multi-cohort phase II CheckMate 205 trial, trial patients received single-agent nivolumab. An independent review committee assessed best overall response by applying the 2007 International Working Group response criteria. Trial PBMCs were obtained immediately prior to nivolumab initiation (C1D1) and on therapy at cycle 2 day 1 and cycle 4 day 1. Peripheral blood was collected in 8 mL Vacutainer Cell Preparation Tubes, from which PBMCs were isolated by centrifugation and then cryopreserved.

With respect to this clone: The antigen it binds to is not known. Base-call qualities are not available, and no considerably larger clone is one nucleotide away.

Genomic DNA was extracted with the Qiagen DNeasy kit from unsorted PBMCs and from negatively selected CD4+ and CD8+ fractions. Amplification of TCR beta CDR3 regions was done by immunoSEQ multiplex PCR with primers that anneal to V and J segments. Amplification bias was minimized using a synthetic immune receptor repertoire, and residual bias was removed computationally after sequencing. The paper's processing steps were these. Custom Python scripts were used to quantify repertoire diversity as the Shannon entropy index. Unsorted, CD4+ and CD8+ repertoires were analyzed separately, except for combined analyses in which CD4+ and CD8+ sequences were merged in silico. Clonal expansion was defined as a frequency increase of at least 2-fold after treatment compared with C1D1, and clones undetected at baseline were assigned a pseudocount of 0.5. Singleton clones were defined as clones with 0 or 1 copy at C1D1, and non-singleton clones were defined as clones with 2 or more copies. Clones expanded in unsorted samples were labelled as CD4+, CD8+ or unknown by matching protein sequences in sorted samples from the same patient. Wilcoxon tests were applied to paired samples to test diversity changes from C1D1 to C4D1. TCRdb stores this immuneACCESS table with in-frame sequences only. Part of the clones is absent; in the studies checked, under half of the shortfall reflects unresolved V genes, and no reason is known for the rest. V, J and clone size derive from that table, while D and trimming were established from the DNA sequence. Present in this sample are some 46,000 clones, around 82% of which were seen just once. The biggest ten clones account for roughly 22% of the sample.

V gives up 3 bases and J gives up 12 bases, and the segment between their germline ends measures 20 bases. The CDR3, cysteine through phenylalanine, is 15 amino acids long. Here the CDR3 DNA is all that survives: 45 bases in frame from base 1. The germline V gene (reference sequence) supplies CDR1 SEHNR and CDR2 FQNEAQ. The TCR sequence derives from a human donor with classical Hodgkin lymphoma. Sequenced here: peripheral blood mononuclear cells (PBMCs), sampled before the second cycle of nivolumab. The chain uses TRBV7-9 and TRBJ1-4; TRBD1 is possibly the D segment (5 matching bases). The sequence in DNA is TGTGCCAGCAGCTTCCCTGACGGGGCGGGAAGGGAACTGTTTTTT. Its coded protein is CASSFPDGAGRELFF.